The present entry profiles one TCR beta chain with its context. Its specificity is not known. Arm-PCR with iRepertoire HTBI primers amplified the CDR3 regions for these TCR beta libraries. TCRdb called the multiplex PCR reads again in MiXCR, with one record for every CDR3 protein. The top ten clones hold about two fifths of a sample with approximately 690,000 distinct CDR3 sequences, about 30% of them seen once. This sample was included in a study of regulatory T cells in long-lasting Graves disease. Time point given: persistent/refractory GD, antithyroid drugs over 5 years with positive TRAb. Researchers made the TCR library from RNA that was extracted from PBMCs. Points from the study as a whole: New patients shared 950 to 1,000 public clonotypes, fewer than the approximately 2,500 shared by persistent patients. Newly diagnosed Graves' patients exceeded persistent ones in TCR diversity. Peripheral blood, not thyroid tissue, was the sole material studied.

V was trimmed by 0 bases and J by 8 bases, leaving 4 bases between them. The germline V gene has CDR1 GTSNPN and CDR2 SVGIG (reference sequence). The CDR3 loop spans 10 amino acids. This clonotype was sampled from a female donor with Graves disease. The rearrangement joins TRBV30 to TRBJ1-1; D gene unclear. The specimen was peripheral blood mononuclear cells (PBMCs), collected when the disease was refractory, from a patient treated with antithyroid drugs. CDR3 region: CAWSVPEAFF. Written as DNA, the CDR3 is TGTGCCTGGAGTGTACCCGAAGCTTTCTTT.